The 13 T cell receptor beta chains below were found in one sample sequenced in a study of regulatory T cells in long-lasting Graves disease (dated by TCRdb to the early 2020s). To prepare the library, multiplex PCR was applied. These reads were obtained on an Illumina HiSeq 4000. TCR beta libraries were built with iRepertoire HTBI primers and Arm-PCR amplification of CDR3 regions. TCRdb reprocessed the public reads (quality trimming at Q25 with fastp, clone calling with MiXCR) and kept in-frame beta chains. One record per CDR3 amino acid sequence lists the most common genes and DNA. The sample contains hundreds of thousands of distinct CDR3 sequences, around 21% of them found a single time. The top ten clonotypes cover about 8.3% of the sample. The time point label corresponds to: persistent/refractory GD, antithyroid drugs over 5 years with positive TRAb. RNA was extracted from PBMCs in TRIzol for both TCR sequencing and RNA sequencing.

The specimen was peripheral blood mononuclear cells (PBMCs), collected when the disease was refractory, from a patient treated with antithyroid drugs. The receptors shown here come from a female donor with Graves disease.

This clonotype appeared many times. The chain couples TRBV7-2 to TRBJ2-5, with unresolved D. The germline V gene encodes CDR1 SGHTA and CDR2 FQGNSA. The germline V and J ends were trimmed by 1 base and 2 bases, with 11 bases remaining between them. The CDR3 sequence is 15 residues long. CDR3: CASSLGGNFQETQYF. The CDR3 coding sequence is TGTGCCAGCAGCTTAGGCGGAAATTTTCAAGAGACCCAGTACTTC.

The chain combines TRBV19 with TRBJ1-6, with no clear D. Trimming pared 3 bases from V and 8 bases from J, leaving 8 bases between. Germline CDR1 LNHDA, CDR2 SQIVND (reference sequence). The CDR3 is 13 amino acids. The DNA of the CDR3 is TGTGCCAGTAGTATCGTCGTGGATTCACCCCTCCACTTT. This encodes CASSIVVDSPLHF.

This clonotype was counted once. The chain employs TRBV4-1 and TRBJ1-5, with no clear D. V lost 0 bases, J lost 0 bases, and 6 bases lay in between. The CDR3 covers 15 residues. Germline CDR1 reads MGHRA; CDR2 reads YSYEKL. The CDR3 reads CASSQDVNSNQPQHF. CDR3 in DNA: TGCGCCAGCAGCCAAGATGTTAATAGCAATCAGCCCCAGCATTTT.

This clonotype appeared many times. The chain joins TRBV12-3 or TRBV12-4 to TRBJ2-7, with D tentatively TRBD1 or TRBD2 (5 bases each). With 1 base removed from V and 4 bases from J, the gap between germline ends came to 8 bases. The CDR3 extends over 13 amino acids. For the CDR3, the DNA is TGTGCCAGCAGTTTAGGCGAGGGGTACGAGCAGTACTTC. This translates into CASSLGEGYEQYF.

The chain recombines TRBV5-8 with TRBJ2-3; D gene ambiguous. The CDR3 sequence is 15 residues long. Germline lookup yields CDR1 SGHTS and CDR2 YDEGEE. V lost 0 bases, J lost 2 bases, and 10 bases lay in between. The CDR3 reads CASSLEGITTDTQYF. The CDR3 DNA is TGTGCCAGCAGCTTGGAAGGGATTACCACAGATACGCAGTATTTT.

This clonotype was seen more than once but under ten times. The gene calls are TRBV6-1 and TRBJ1-4, with D tentatively TRBD1 (6 bases). Per the germline V gene, CDR1 is MNHNS and CDR2 is SASEGT. Trimming pared 8 bases from V and 7 bases from J, leaving 14 bases between. The CDR3 is 13 amino acids. CDR3 loop: CASSGAGVEKLFF. The CDR3 DNA is TGTGCCAGCTCGGGGGCTGGGGTTGAAAAACTGTTTTTT.

This clonotype was detected a few times. The chain uses TRBV18 and TRBJ1-6; D not resolved. From germline, CDR1 is KGHSH and CDR2 LQKENI. The CDR3 runs to 13 residues. V lost 6 bases, J lost 8 bases, and 11 bases lay in between. The CDR3 protein is CASSQSWDSPLHF. CDR3 coding DNA: TGTGCCAGCTCCCAATCATGGGATTCACCCCTCCACTTT.

This clonotype was counted only a few times. V and J are TRBV5-1 and TRBJ1-4; D unclear. The ends were cut back, 6 bases at V and 7 bases at J, with 16 bases in the middle. This CDR3 contains 14 residues. The germline V gene has CDR1 SGHRS and CDR2 YFSETQ. The CDR3 loop is CASKPEGFSEKLFF. CDR3 bases: TGCGCCAGCAAGCCGGAGGGTTTTAGTGAAAAACTGTTTTTT.

This clonotype was recorded at least ten times. V and J are TRBV6-2 or TRBV6-3 and TRBJ1-1; 8 bases fit TRBD1. Germline assignment: CDR1 MNHEY and CDR2 SVGEGT. This CDR3 contains 14 residues. The V and J ends lost 2 bases and 6 bases, in that order; junction bases with no gene match: 5. The CDR3 region has the DNA TGTGCCAGCAGTTACAGTCAGGGGGCGCCTGAAGCTTTCTTT. Translation: CASSYSQGAPEAFF.

This clonotype was observed at least ten times. The genes are TRBV28 and TRBJ1-5; no reliable D call. With 7 bases removed from V and 2 bases from J, the gap between germline ends came to 15 bases. CDR3 length: 15 amino acids. The V gene's germline CDR1 is MDHEN and CDR2 SYDVKM. The CDR3 DNA reads as TGTGCCAGCAACATGCTTGAGGTAGGCAATCAGCCCCAGCATTTT. This translates into CASNMLEVGNQPQHF.

This chain links TRBV5-1 with TRBJ1-5; no clear D gene. Germline loops: CDR1 SGHRS, CDR2 YFSETQ. Trimming pared 0 bases from V and 5 bases from J, leaving 9 bases between. This CDR3 is 14 amino acids long. This CDR3 reads CASSLASGDQPQHF. Written as DNA, the CDR3 is TGCGCCAGCAGCTTGGCAAGTGGGGATCAGCCCCAGCATTTT. The whole variable domain, filled in from reference TRBV5-1 and TRBJ1-5, reads KAGVTQTPRYLIKTRGQQVTLSCSPISGHRSVSWYQQTPGQGLQFLFEYFSETQRNKGNFPGRFSGRQFSNSRSEMNVSTLELGDSALYLCASSLASGDQPQHFGDGTRLSIL.

The V and J genes are TRBV28 and TRBJ1-2; TRBD1 agrees at 10 bases. CDR3 size: 12 residues. Losses at the gene ends were 7 bases for V and 12 bases for J; bases not matched to a gene: 8. In germline, CDR1 is MDHEN, CDR2 SYDVKM. CDR3 nucleotides: TGTGCCAGCACCAGACAGGGGGCCGGAAACACCTTC. It is translated as CASTRQGAGNTF.

Many counts were recorded for this clonotype. The chain links TRBV6-5 to TRBJ1-6; weak D call: TRBD1 (5 bases). V was clipped by 2 bases and J by 11 bases, with 13 bases between them. The CDR3 covers 14 residues. Germline CDR1 MNHEY, CDR2 SVGAGI. The CDR3 bases are TGTGCCAGCAGTTACGAGCGGGGGTATACACCCCTCCACTTT. It specifies CASSYERGYTPLHF.